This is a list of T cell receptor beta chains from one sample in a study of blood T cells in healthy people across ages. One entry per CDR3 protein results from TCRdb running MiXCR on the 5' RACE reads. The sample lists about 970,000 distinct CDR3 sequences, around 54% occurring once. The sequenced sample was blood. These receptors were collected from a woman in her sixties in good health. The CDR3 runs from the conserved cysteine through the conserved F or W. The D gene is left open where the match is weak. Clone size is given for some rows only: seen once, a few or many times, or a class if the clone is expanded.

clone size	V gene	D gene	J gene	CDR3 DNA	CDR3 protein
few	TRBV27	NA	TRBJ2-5	TGTGCCAGCAGTTTCTCCCTTCGGGAGACCCAGTACTTC	CASSFSLRETQYF
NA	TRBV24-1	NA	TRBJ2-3	TGTGCCACCAGTCCTTGGGACACCACAGATACGCAGTATTTT	CATSPWDTTDTQYF
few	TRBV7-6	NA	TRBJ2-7	TGTGCCAGCAGCATGGACTCAGCCTACGAGCAGTACTTC	CASSMDSAYEQYF
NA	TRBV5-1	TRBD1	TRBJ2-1	TGCGCCAGCAGCTTGGGGGACAGGGGGCAGTTCTTC	CASSLGDRGQFF
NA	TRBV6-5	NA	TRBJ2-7	TGTGCCAGCAGCCCGACGACAGGACGCTCTAGAGAGCAGTACTTC	CASSPTTGRSREQYF
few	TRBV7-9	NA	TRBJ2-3	TGTGCCAGCAGCTTAGCGTCAGAGACAGATACGCAGTATTTT	CASSLASETDTQYF
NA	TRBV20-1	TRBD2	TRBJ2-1	TGCAGTGCAGGGACTAGCGGGAGGGCCGCCTACAATGAGCAGTTCTTC	CSAGTSGRAAYNEQFF
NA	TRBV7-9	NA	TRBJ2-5	TGTGCCAGCAGCCCCAAAACGACAGATTTTCAAGAGACCCAGTACTTC	CASSPKTTDFQETQYF
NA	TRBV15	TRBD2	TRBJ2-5	TGTGCCACCAGCAGCGGGACTAGCGGGAGAGGGGAGACCCAGTACTTC	CATSSGTSGRGETQYF
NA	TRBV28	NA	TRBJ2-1	TGTGCCAGCAGTCCCCCCGGACCTCAGGCGGAGACCCAGTTCTTC	CASSPPGPQAETQFF
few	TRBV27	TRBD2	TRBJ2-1	TGTGCCAGCGAAAGCGGGAGCTCCTACAATGAGCAGTTCTTC	CASESGSSYNEQFF
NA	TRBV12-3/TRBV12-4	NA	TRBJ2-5	TGTGCCGGCGGGCTAGCGCCAGAGACCCAGTACTTC	CAGGLAPETQYF
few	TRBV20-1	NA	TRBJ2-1	TGCAGTGCTAGAGATCTGAGCTCCTACAATGAGCAGTTCTTC	CSARDLSSYNEQFF
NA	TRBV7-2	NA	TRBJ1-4	TGTGCCAGCAGCGCCTTAACAGGTCATCGTGGAAAACTGTTTTTT	CASSALTGHRGKLFF
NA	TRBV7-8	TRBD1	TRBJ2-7	TGTGCCAGCAGCTTAGGGGACAGAAAATACGAGCAGTACTTC	CASSLGDRKYEQYF
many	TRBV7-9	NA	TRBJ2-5	TGTGCCAGCAGCTCGACGGAGACCCAGTACTTC	CASSSTETQYF
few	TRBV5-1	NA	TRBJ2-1	TGCGCCAGCAGCTTGGGGGACCCCCAAGGAAATGAGCAGTTCTTC	CASSLGDPQGNEQFF
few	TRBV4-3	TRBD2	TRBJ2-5	TGCGCCAGCAGCCAAGGCAGGGCAGGGAGGGACCAAGAGACCCAGTACTTC	CASSQGRAGRDQETQYF
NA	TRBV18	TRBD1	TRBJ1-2	TGTGCCAGCTCCTCAGGGGGCGACTATGGCTACACCTTC	CASSSGGDYGYTF
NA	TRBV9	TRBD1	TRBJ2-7	TGTGCCAGCAGCGCACAGCCGGGACAGGGCCGCGAGCAGTACTTC	CASSAQPGQGREQYF
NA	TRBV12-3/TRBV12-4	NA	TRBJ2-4	TGTGCCAGCAGTACAGGGTCGGGAGCCAAAAACATTCAGTACTTC	CASSTGSGAKNIQYF
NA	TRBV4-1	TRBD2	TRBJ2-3	TGCGCCAGCAGCCAAACCGGGGCTAGCGGGAGAGCAGATACGCAGTATTTT	CASSQTGASGRADTQYF
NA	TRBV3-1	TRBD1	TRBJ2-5	TGTGCCAGCAGCCAAAGGACAGGGGTTGCGGTGGAGACCCAGTACTTC	CASSQRTGVAVETQYF
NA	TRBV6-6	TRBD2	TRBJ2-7	TGTGCCAGCAGGGGGACTAGCGGCTACGAGCAGTACTTC	CASRGTSGYEQYF
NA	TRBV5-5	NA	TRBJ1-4	TGTGCCAGCAGCTTGAATAGCCCAGTTGAAAAACTGTTTTTT	CASSLNSPVEKLFF
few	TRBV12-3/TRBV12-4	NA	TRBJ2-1	TGTGCCAGCAGCCCCCGTGTTGGGGGCGGGAGTTATGGTGAGCAGTTCTTC	CASSPRVGGGSYGEQFF
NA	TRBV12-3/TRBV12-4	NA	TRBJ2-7	TGTGCCAGTAGTTGGCGGGAAAAGGGCGAGCAGTACTTC	CASSWREKGEQYF
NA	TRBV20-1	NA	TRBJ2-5	TGCAGTGCTAGAGGAGACGACCAAGAGACCCAGTACTTC	CSARGDDQETQYF
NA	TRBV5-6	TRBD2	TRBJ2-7	TGTGCCAGCAGCTTGTCAAGCGGGAGAGGCGAGCAGTACTTC	CASSLSSGRGEQYF
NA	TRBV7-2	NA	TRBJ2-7	TGTGCCAGCAGCTTAGTTGTGACAGCCTCCTACGAGCAGTACTTC	CASSLVVTASYEQYF
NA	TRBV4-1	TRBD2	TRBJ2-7	TGCGCCAGCAGCCAGGCTCCGGGACTAGCAGTCCACGAGCAGTACTTC	CASSQAPGLAVHEQYF